The sample holds many counts of the clone carrying this T cell receptor beta chain. This entry is derived from a study of neurological immune-mediated disorders. Via MiXCR, TCRdb re-called the 5' RACE reads, giving one row per CDR3 protein. Of tens of thousands of distinct CDR3 sequences listed, about 10% are singletons. CDR1 and CDR2 (germline): SGHVS, FQNEAQ. The CDR3 is made up of 15 amino acids. V lost 7 bases and J 4 bases, leaving 17 bases between the germline ends. V usage is TRBV7-8 and J usage is TRBJ2-1; D is perhaps TRBD1 or TRBD2 (5 bases each). This sequence was found in a woman aged 55-69 years with HTLV-1-associated myelopathy (HAM/TSP). The sequenced material came from PBMCs. CDR3 nucleotide sequence: TGTGCCAGCATACCTTCAGGGACCCTTTACAATGAGCAGTTCTTC. It yields the protein CASIPSGTLYNEQFF.